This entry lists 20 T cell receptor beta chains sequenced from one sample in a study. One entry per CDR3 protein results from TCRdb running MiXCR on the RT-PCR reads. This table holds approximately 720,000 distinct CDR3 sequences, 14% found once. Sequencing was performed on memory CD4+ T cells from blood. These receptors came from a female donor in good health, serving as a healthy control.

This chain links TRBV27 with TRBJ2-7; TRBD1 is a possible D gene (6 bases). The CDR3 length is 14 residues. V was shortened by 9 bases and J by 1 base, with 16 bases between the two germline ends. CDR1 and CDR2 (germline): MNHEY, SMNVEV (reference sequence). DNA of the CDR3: TGTGCCAGTAGTCTACAGGGCGGATCCTACGAGCAGTACTTC. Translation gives CASSLQGGSYEQYF.

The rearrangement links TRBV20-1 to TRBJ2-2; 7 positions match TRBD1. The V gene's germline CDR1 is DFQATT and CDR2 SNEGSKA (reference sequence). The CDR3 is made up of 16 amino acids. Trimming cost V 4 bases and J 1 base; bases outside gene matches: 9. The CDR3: CSANPRQGGNTGELFF. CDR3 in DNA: TGCAGTGCTAACCCCCGACAGGGTGGGAACACCGGGGAGCTGTTTTTT.

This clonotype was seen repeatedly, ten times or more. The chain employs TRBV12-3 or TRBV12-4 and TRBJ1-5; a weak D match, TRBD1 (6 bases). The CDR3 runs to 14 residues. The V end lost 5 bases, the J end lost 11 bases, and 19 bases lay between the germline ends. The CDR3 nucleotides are TGTGCCAGCAGTCCCGACAGGTTTCTTTTGGCCCAGCATTTT. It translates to CASSPDRFLLAQHF.

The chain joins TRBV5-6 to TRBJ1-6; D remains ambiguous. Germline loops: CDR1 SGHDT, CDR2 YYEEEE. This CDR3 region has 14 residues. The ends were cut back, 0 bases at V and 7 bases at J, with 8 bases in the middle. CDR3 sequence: CASSLDGINSPLHF. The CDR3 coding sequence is TGTGCCAGCAGCTTGGACGGGATCAATTCACCCCTCCACTTT.

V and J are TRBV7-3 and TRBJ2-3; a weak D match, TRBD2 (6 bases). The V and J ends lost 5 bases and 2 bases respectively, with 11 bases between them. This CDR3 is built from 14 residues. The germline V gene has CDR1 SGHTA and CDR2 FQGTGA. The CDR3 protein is CASSQSGYTDTQYF. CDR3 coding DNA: TGTGCCAGCAGCCAGAGCGGGTACACAGATACGCAGTATTTT.

The CDR3 is CSARRQGAISEAFF. DNA for the CDR3: TGCAGTGCTAGAAGACAGGGGGCGATATCTGAAGCTTTCTTT. J is TRBJ1-1 and V is TRBV20-1; the match to TRBD1 covers 10 bases. The CDR3 is made up of 14 amino acids. J lost 6 bases, V lost 2 bases, and 6 bases had no gene match. Germline loops: CDR1 DFQATT, CDR2 SNEGSKA (reference sequence).

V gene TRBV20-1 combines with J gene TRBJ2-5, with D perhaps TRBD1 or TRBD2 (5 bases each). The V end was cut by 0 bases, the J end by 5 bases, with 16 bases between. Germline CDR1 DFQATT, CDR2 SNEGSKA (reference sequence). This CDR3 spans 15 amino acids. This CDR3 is CSARDPDGTGETQYF. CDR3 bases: TGCAGTGCTAGAGATCCGGACGGGACGGGGGAGACCCAGTACTTC.

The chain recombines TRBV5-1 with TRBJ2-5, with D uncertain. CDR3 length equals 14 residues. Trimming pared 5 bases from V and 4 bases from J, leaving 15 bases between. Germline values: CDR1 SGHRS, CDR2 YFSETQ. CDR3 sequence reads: CASSKTDHSETQYF. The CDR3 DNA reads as TGCGCCAGCAGTAAGACGGACCACTCAGAGACCCAGTACTTC.

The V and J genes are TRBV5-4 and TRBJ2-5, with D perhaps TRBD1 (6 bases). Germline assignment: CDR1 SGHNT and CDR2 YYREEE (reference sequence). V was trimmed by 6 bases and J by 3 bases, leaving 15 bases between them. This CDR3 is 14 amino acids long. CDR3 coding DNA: TGTGCCAGCACCCTTTCCCCAGGGGAAGAGACCCAGTACTTC. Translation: CASTLSPGEETQYF. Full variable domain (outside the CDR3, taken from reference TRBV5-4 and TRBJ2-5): ETGVTQSPTHLIKTRGQQVTLRCSSQSGHNTVSWYQQALGQGPQFIFQYYREEENGRGNFPPRFSGLQFPNYSSELNVNALELDDSALYLCASTLSPGEETQYFGPGTRLLVL.

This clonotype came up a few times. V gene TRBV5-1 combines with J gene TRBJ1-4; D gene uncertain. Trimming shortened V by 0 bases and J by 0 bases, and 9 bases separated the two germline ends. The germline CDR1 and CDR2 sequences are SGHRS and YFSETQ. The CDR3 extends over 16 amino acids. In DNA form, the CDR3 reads TGCGCCAGCAGCTTGGCCGGTGGGGCAACTAATGAAAAACTGTTTTTT. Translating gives CASSLAGGATNEKLFF.

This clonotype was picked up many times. The DNA of the CDR3 is TGTGCCAGCAGCGATAAGACAATACAGGGTTCCGGGGAGCTGTTTTTT. Translation: CASSDKTIQGSGELFF. The gene calls are TRBV7-2 and TRBJ2-2, with TRBD1 as a possible D gene (6 bases). CDR1 and CDR2 from the germline V gene are SGHTA and FQGNSA. V was cut by 5 bases and J by 6 bases, with 19 bases left in between. The CDR3 has 16 amino acids.

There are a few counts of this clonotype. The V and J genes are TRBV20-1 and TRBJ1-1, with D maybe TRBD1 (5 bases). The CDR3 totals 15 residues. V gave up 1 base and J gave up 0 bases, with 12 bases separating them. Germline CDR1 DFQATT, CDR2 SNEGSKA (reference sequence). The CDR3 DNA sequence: TGCAGTGCTAGAGGGGGCGCGGGGATGAACACTGAAGCTTTCTTT. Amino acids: CSARGGAGMNTEAFF.

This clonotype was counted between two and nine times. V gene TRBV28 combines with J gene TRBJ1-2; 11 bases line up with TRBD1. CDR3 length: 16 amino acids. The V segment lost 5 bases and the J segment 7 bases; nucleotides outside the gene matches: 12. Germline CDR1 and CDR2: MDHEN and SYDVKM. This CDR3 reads CASSVPEGQGAPGYTF. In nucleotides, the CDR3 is TGTGCCAGCAGTGTGCCCGAAGGACAGGGGGCCCCTGGCTACACCTTC.

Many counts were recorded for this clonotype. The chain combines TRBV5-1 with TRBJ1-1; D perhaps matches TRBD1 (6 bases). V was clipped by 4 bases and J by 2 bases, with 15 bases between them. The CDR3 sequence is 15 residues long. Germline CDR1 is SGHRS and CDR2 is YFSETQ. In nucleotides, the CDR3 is TGCGCCAGCAGCGTCGACAGGTTAGCCAACACTGAAGCTTTCTTT. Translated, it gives CASSVDRLANTEAFF.

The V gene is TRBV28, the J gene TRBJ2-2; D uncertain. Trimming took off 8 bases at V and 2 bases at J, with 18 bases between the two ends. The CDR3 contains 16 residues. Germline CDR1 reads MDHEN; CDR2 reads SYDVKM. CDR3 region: CASLTVSRKNTGELFF. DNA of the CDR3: TGTGCCAGCCTGACCGTCAGCCGTAAAAACACCGGGGAGCTGTTTTTT.

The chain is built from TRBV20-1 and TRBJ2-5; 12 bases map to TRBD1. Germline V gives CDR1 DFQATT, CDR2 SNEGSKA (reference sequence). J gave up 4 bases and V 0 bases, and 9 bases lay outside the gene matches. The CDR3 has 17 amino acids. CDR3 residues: CSARDWRDRGLGETQYF. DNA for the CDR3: TGCAGTGCTAGAGATTGGCGGGACAGGGGGCTAGGAGAGACCCAGTACTTC.

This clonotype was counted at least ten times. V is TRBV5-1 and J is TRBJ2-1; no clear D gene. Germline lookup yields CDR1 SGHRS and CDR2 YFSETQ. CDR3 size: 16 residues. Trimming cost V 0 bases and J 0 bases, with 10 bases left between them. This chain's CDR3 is CASSLVPTSSYNEQFF. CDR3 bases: TGCGCCAGCAGCTTGGTCCCTACGTCCTCCTACAATGAGCAGTTCTTC.

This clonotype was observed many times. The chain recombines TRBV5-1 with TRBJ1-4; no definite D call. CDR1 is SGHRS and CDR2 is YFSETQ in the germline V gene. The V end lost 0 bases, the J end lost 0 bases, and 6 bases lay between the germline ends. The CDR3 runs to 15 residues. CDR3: CASSLGSATNEKLFF. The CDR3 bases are TGCGCCAGCAGCTTGGGATCAGCAACTAATGAAAAACTGTTTTTT.

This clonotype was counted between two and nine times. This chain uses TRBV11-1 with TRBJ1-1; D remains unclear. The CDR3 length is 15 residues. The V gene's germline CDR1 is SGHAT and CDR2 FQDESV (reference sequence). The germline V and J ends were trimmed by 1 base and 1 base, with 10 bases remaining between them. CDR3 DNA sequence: TGTGCCAGCAGCTTAGGGGCCAGTTCGAACACTGAAGCTTTCTTT. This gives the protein CASSLGASSNTEAFF.

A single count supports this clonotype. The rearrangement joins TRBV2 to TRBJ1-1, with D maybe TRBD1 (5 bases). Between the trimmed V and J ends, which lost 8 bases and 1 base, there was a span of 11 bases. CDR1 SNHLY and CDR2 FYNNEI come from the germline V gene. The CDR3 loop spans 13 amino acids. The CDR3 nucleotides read TGTGCCAGCGGTGGGACGTCGAACACTGAAGCTTTCTTT. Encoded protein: CASGGTSNTEAFF. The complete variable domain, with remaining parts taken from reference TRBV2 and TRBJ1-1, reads EPEVTQTPSHQVTQMGQEVILRCVPISNHLYFYWYRQILGQKVEFLVSFYNNEISEKSEIFDDQFSVERPDGSNFTLKIRSTKLEDSAMYFCASGGTSNTEAFFGQGTRLTVV.